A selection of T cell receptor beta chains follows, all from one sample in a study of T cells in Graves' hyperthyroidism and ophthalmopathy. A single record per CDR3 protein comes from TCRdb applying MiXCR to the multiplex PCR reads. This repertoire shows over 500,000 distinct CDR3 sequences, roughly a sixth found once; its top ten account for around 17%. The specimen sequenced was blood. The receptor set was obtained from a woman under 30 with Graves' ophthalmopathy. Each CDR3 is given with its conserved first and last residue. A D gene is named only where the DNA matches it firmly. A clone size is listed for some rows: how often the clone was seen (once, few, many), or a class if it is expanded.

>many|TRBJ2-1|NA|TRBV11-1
TGTGCCAGCAGCCCCCCGGCCCGGGAGTGGGTCAATGAGCAGTTCTTC
CASSPPAREWVNEQFF
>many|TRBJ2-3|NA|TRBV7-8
TGTGCCAGCAGCCCCGTGGGGGGGGGCTTCACAGATACGCAGTATTTT
CASSPVGGGFTDTQYF
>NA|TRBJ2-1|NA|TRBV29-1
TGCAGCGTTGAAGAGGTTAATGAGCAGTTCTTC
CSVEEVNEQFF
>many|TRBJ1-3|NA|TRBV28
TGTGCCAGCAGTTCCCCGCTCCTCTCTGGAAACACCATATATTTT
CASSSPLLSGNTIYF
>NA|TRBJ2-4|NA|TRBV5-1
TGCGCCAGCAGCCGCTGGGAATCCAAAAACATTCAGTACTTC
CASSRWESKNIQYF
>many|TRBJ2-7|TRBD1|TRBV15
TGTGCCACCAGCAGAGTTAGAGACAGGGTCGGAAACGAGCAGTACTTC
CATSRVRDRVGNEQYF
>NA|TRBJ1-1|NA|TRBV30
TGTGCCTGGACCCCGGGACCCTCGAACACTGAAGCTTTCTTT
CAWTPGPSNTEAFF
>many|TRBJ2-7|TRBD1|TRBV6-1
TGTGCCAGCAGTGACTCCGGGACAGGGGGCTACGAGCAGTACTTC
CASSDSGTGGYEQYF
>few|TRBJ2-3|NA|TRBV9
TGTGCCAGCAGCGCTTTGGGCGGTCGCACAGATACGCAGTATTTT
CASSALGGRTDTQYF
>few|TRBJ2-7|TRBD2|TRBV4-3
TGCGCCAGCAGCCAAGAGGGTAGCGGGAGCTCCTACGAGCAGTACTTC
CASSQEGSGSSYEQYF
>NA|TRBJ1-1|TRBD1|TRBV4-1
TGCGCCAGCAGCCAGACTCAGGGGGCTAGGTCGACTGAAGCTTTCTTT
CASSQTQGARSTEAFF
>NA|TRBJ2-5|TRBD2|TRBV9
TGTGCCAGCAGTGCCGGGACTACGGGAGAGACCCAGTACTTC
CASSAGTTGETQYF
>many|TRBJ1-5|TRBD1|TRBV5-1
TGTGCCAGCAGTTCAGGGGGGAGCAATCAGCCCCAGCATTTT
CASSSGGSNQPQHF
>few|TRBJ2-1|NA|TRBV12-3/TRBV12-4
TGTGCCAGCACCCAATCAACGGGGGCGCACCCCAATGAGCAGTTCTTC
CASTQSTGAHPNEQFF
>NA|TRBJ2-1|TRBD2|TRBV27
TGTGCCAGCAGTTTGCTTCCCGGGACTAGCGGGGGGAGCTCCTACAATGAGCAGTTCTTC
CASSLLPGTSGGSSYNEQFF
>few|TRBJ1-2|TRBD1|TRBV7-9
TGTGCCAGCAGCCCCTCGGGACAGGGGGCGAATGGCTACACCTTC
CASSPSGQGANGYTF
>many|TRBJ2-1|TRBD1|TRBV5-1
TGCGCCAGCAGCTCTACAGGGGTCGATGAGCAGTTCTTC
CASSSTGVDEQFF
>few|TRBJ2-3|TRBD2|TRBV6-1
TGTGCCAGCAGATCCCCGACTAGCGAGAACACAGATACGCAGTATTTT
CASRSPTSENTDTQYF
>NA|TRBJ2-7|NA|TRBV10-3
TGTGCCATCAGTGACAGGATGTACGAGCAGTACTTC
CAISDRMYEQYF
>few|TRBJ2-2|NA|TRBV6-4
TGTGCCAGCAGTGACAAAAACACCGGGGAGCTGTTTTTT
CASSDKNTGELFF
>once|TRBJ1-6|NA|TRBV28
TGTGCCAGCAGTTACCGGGTTTCACCCCTCCACTTT
CASSYRVSPLHF
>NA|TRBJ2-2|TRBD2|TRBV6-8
TGTGCCAGCAGCCAAACTAGCGGGAGGCCCACGAACACCGGGGAGCTGTTTTTT
CASSQTSGRPTNTGELFF
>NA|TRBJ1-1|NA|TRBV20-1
TGCAGTGCTCCGTACCCCGGGAACACTGAAGCTTTCTTT
CSAPYPGNTEAFF
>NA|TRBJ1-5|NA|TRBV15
TGTGCCACCAGCGTTAGATTCCTCAATCAGCCCCAGCATTTT
CATSVRFLNQPQHF
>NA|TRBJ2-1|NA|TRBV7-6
TGTGCCAGCAGCTTAGCAATTGCGGGATACAATGAGCAGTTCTTC
CASSLAIAGYNEQFF
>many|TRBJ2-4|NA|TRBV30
TGTGCCTGGTCCGGGTCACTAGCCAAAAACATTCAGTACTTC
CAWSGSLAKNIQYF
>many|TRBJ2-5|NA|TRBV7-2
TGTGCCAGCAGCTTGACCCCTAGCGACGGGACCCAGTACTTC
CASSLTPSDGTQYF
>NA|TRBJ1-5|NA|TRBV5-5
TGTGCCAGCAGCCCCCCAGGGAGCAATCAGCCCCAGCATTTT
CASSPPGSNQPQHF
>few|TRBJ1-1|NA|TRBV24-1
TGTGCCACCAAACCGGACGGATTGAACACTGAAGCTTTCTTT
CATKPDGLNTEAFF
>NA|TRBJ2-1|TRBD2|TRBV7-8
TGTGCCAGCAGCTTAATCGGGGGGGCCTACAATGAGCAGTTCTTC
CASSLIGGAYNEQFF
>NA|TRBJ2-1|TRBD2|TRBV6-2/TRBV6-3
TGTGCCAGCAGTAACCCGGGACTACTGTACAATGAGCAGTTCTTC
CASSNPGLLYNEQFF
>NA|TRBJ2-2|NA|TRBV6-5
TGTGCCAGCAGTTACTTGGACGAGAACACCGGGGAGCTGTTTTTT
CASSYLDENTGELFF
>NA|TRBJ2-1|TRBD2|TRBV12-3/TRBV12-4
TGTGCCAGCAGTTTAGAAGGCGGGGGGGCTAGAAGGTCCTACAATGAGCAGTTCTTC
CASSLEGGGARRSYNEQFF
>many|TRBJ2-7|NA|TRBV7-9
TGTGCCAGCAGCCTCGGACTGACGAGCTCCTACGAGCAGTACTTC
CASSLGLTSSYEQYF
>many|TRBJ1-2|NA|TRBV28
TGTGCCAGCAGTTTAGTCCAGGCAACTCAGGGTGGCTACACCTTC
CASSLVQATQGGYTF
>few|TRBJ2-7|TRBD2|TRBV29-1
TGCAGCGTCCTTGGTGGGACTAGCGCGGACGAGCAGTACTTC
CSVLGGTSADEQYF
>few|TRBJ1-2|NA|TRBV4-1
TGCGCCAGCAGCCCGGGGGCGGCGGTTAACTATGGCTACACCTTC
CASSPGAAVNYGYTF
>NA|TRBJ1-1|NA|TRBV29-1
TGCAGCGGGAAACACAGGCTTATGAACACTGAAGCTTTCTTT
CSGKHRLMNTEAFF
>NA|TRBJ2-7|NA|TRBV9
TGTGCCAGCAGCGTACGGGAAAGAGGGGGCGAGCAGTACTTC
CASSVRERGGEQYF
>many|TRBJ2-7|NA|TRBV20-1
TGCAGTGCTATGCTGGGTGTGGGGCCAGGCGAGCAGTACTTC
CSAMLGVGPGEQYF